This TCR beta chain comes out of a study of cytomegalovirus exposure and HLA in healthy donors. The study's findings and limits: The classifier, whose performance was assessed in both the original and validation cohorts, reportedly diagnosed cytomegalovirus status with high specificity and sensitivity.

The donors were members of the roughly 120-subject validation cohort (separate from the roughly 680-subject first cohort). Per germline, CDR1 MNHEY and CDR2 SMNVEV (reference sequence). The length of the CDR3 is 14 residues. V gave up 8 bases and J gave up 9 bases, with 20 bases separating them. In the case of this clone: Its antigen is unknown.

TCRdb's table, derived via immunoSEQ multiplex PCR, lists solely in-frame clones and lacks some. This table has 140,000 to 150,000 clones, approximately 94% appearing once. The chain combines TRBV27 with TRBJ2-1; D perhaps matches TRBD2 (7 bases). Source material: PBMCs. This receptor was identified in a man between 18 and 35 years old in good health and CMV-seropositive. The CDR3 coding sequence is TGTGCCAGCGGGTTTTGGGGAGGGGGGGGTGAGCAGTTCTTC. Amino acid sequence: CASGFWGGGGEQFF.